This T cell receptor (beta chain) stems from a study of cytomegalovirus exposure and HLA in healthy donors (dated by TCRdb to the late 2010s). General notes on the study: An earlier analysis of 550 to 700 of the donors reported 276 Gb of sequence data and 100 million to 140 million unique TCR beta sequences from about 180 million T cells. An early release covering 500 to 750 HLA-typed donors comprised about 300 gigabases of sequencing data and around 86 million unique TCR sequences. Among the approximately 420 genotyped donors, about 85% belonged to the genetic ancestry cluster associated with self-reported Caucasian donors. The study was designed to test whether signatures of past pathogen exposure could be identified by cataloging public T cell receptors. The study profiled the T cell repertoires of more than 500 subjects by immunosequencing and related them to cytomegalovirus serostatus. Along with the roughly 700-subject first cohort, a separate validation cohort of over a hundred different subjects was used. To predict cytomegalovirus infection status, the study combined high-throughput TCR immunosequencing, statistical association of individual TCRs with disease status, and machine learning. A later analysis re-analyzed previously published TCR beta repertoires from several hundred donors and added high-resolution HLA genotyping to study TCR occurrence patterns. The later analysis used no new phenotypic data to find candidate immune exposures, relying instead on TCR beta sequences and their occurrence across donors. To decide whether each TCR beta V gene segment behaved as functional or pseudogenic, an earlier analysis of fewer than 750 of the donors relied on high-throughput TCR beta sequencing. Donor age, sex, ethnicity and CMV serostatus were compiled alongside the repertoire data. Genome-wide SNP genotypes for about 60% of the 666 donors were used in a later genetic analysis, which treated that subset as a discovery cohort. All discovery cohort repertoires had been generated on a single sequencing platform. Class I and class II HLA loci were covered by the typing at four-digit resolution. The number of donors typed differed by locus, with about 629-630 for A, B, C, DRB1 and DQB1, more than 500 for DQA1, over 600 for DPA1, and some 450 for DPB1. Roughly 5 DR-DQ haplotypes were handled as single units for association and clustering, since linkage in the cohort was strong. Among about 370 genotyped donors of the cohort, an average of approximately 220,000 unique TCR beta nucleotide sequences was sequenced per donor, of which about 18% were non-productive.

Spanning cysteine to phenylalanine, the CDR3 consists of 15 amino acids. Solely the CDR3 DNA is kept, with 45 bases framed from the first base. V loses 3 bases of germline sequence and J loses 0 bases, and the interval between the two ends is 14 bases. The germline V gene encodes CDR1 GTSNPN and CDR2 SVGIG (reference sequence). The study at large found these results: It was suggested by the authors that the approach could potentially be generalized to other disease states and immunological phenotypes. Because the 87-base-pair reads could not distinguish some IMGT-functional V segments, including TRBV6-2 and TRBV6-3, those segments were excluded. HLA typing was unavailable for some donors at each locus, so association tests used only the typed subset. The earlier analysis of some 560 of the donors excluded roughly 17 rarely observed V segments, including chromosome 9 orphons, because counts were too low. A later analysis found that HLA-associated TCR beta chains were more clonally expanded and had lower generation probabilities than equally common non-associated chains. Sequencing depth was assumed to be roughly uniform across donors in the presence/absence analyses, though that assumption may not hold. A later analysis found that TCR association rates varied across HLA loci, with DRB1 alleles showing the most associated TCRs and HLA-C alleles the fewest. V-gene and J-gene trimming of TCR beta chains was associated with a missense DCLRE1C variant in a later genetic analysis, and the association was replicated in an independent cohort. In vitro tests confirmed that a few of the cytomegalovirus-associated TCR beta chains recognize cytomegalovirus antigens. Cytomegalovirus status was reported to be diagnosed by the classifier with high specificity and sensitivity in both the original and validation cohorts. When HLA alleles, especially DR and DQ, strongly co-occurred, attributing TCR associations to individual alleles was difficult. A later analysis found that most CMV-associated TCR beta chains appeared HLA-restricted, with HLA associations seemingly driven largely by CMV exposure. Several of the top co-occurrence clusters appeared to be linked to parvovirus B19, influenza, CMV and Epstein-Barr virus, according to a later analysis. A further reported finding was that TCR beta sequences accurately predicted the HLA-A and HLA-B alleles for most subjects in the first cohort. The only immune exposure information available for the cohort was CMV serostatus. A total of roughly 160 TCR beta chains were listed by the study as associated with cytomegalovirus. According to a later genetic analysis, donors in an Asian-associated ancestry cluster had fewer N-insertions in productive TCRs than the approximately 710-donor mean. A cluster of highly shared sequence variants was judged likely to represent a technical artifact of the sequencing pipeline. Most TCR sequences were observed very rarely across donors, whereas some public TCRs were present in many individuals. Linkage disequilibrium might explain the correlated functional status among segregating V segments, but an unknown experimental factor could not be excluded. An earlier analysis of approximately 570 of the donors showed that most TCR beta V segments appeared in productive rearrangements either about 90% or about 30% of the time, which broadly matched IMGT annotations. The cohort was sequenced for TCR beta chains only, and without alpha or paired-chain data the features that could be detected were limited. Specific HLA alleles were associated with 15,000 to 20,000 TCR beta sequences at a false discovery rate of 0.05 in a later analysis.

Library creation used the immunoSEQ multiplex PCR assay. For the multiplex PCR, a mixture combining 60 forward primers for TCR Vbeta segments and 13 reverse primers for TCR Jbeta segments was used. The CDR3 region of rearranged TCR beta genes was amplified from genomic DNA by a multiplex PCR assay. On the Illumina HiSeq System, the amplified TCR beta libraries were sequenced as 87-base-pair reads. Turning to the authors' computational methods: Across the 500 to 850 repertoires, a later analysis counted some 80 million unique TCR beta chains, approximately 12 million of which were shared by at least two donors. Raw reads were error-corrected and collapsed into unique sequences by a nearest-neighbor algorithm in which closely related sequences were merged to remove PCR and sequencing errors. V, D and J gene segments were assigned by aligning CDR3 sequences to IMGT reference sequences. Each retained sequence needed at least a six-nucleotide match to both a V gene segment and a J gene segment. A rearrangement counted as productive if the CDR3 had no stop codons and remained in frame with V and J, and every other rearrangement counted as non-productive. Following IMGT convention, CDR3 was defined as the stretch from the second conserved V-encoded cysteine up to the conserved J-encoded phenylalanine. The earlier analysis of about 590 of the donors excluded sequences that lacked an unambiguous match to a single V gene segment. In an earlier analysis of around 590 of the donors, a V segment was called functional when productive rearrangements were above 56.7%, and segregating when the standard deviation between donors exceeded 5%. A statistical classification framework was built to diagnose cytomegalovirus status from the catalog of TCR beta chain sequences. In a later analysis, V and J genes were assigned by comparing TCR nucleotide sequences against IMGT/GENE-DB human TR gene sequences. The TCRdist pipeline was used in a later analysis to assign CDR3 sequences and most-parsimonious VDJ recombination scenarios. In a later analysis, each TCR beta chain was defined by its CDR3 amino acid sequence together with its V-gene family, and reads lacking a unique V-gene family were excluded. To address suspected cross-contamination and a sequencing artifact, a later analysis removed 450 to 700 highly shared, low-generation-probability nucleotide sequences. In a later analysis, a clonal expansion index for each public chain was calculated from normalized within-repertoire ranks of inferred template counts. A later analysis computed generation probabilities with a VDJ recombination model fitted to out-of-frame rearrangements, and checked the results against IGoR. In a later analysis, hypergeometric tests were used to score TCR-TCR, TCR-HLA and TCR-CMV co-occurrence, with a repertoire-size bias correction applied to TCR pairs. In a later analysis, false discovery rates were estimated by permuting HLA or CMV assignments 20 times. In a later analysis, co-occurring TCRs were grouped with DBSCAN, and TCRdist sequence similarity was added when clustering was performed within HLA-allele-positive subsets. Repertoires with fewer than 30,000 or more than 120,000 public chains, plus five repertoires with anomalous nucleotide sharing, were excluded from co-occurrence clustering. The table comes from immuneACCESS by way of TCRdb, which keeps in-frame sequences with V and J called. Part of the clones is missing from these tables; in studies checked, under half for an unresolved V gene and the rest for unknown reasons. The DNA was the basis for D and trimming; V, J and clone size are from that table. This sample has some 70,000 clones in its table, and around 76% of those were observed once. The top ten clonotypes cover 6.3% of the sample.

Comment on this clone: Its antigen is currently not known. Base-call qualities are not available, and no considerably larger clone is one nucleotide away.

The cohort consisted of approximately 690 healthy bone marrow donors. At the time of sampling, all cohort members were nominally healthy, though unrecorded immune exposures were likely present. The donor tested CMV seronegative, placing the donor among the 350 to 400 seronegative members of the cohort. Each donor provided a peripheral blood sample, and peripheral blood mononuclear cells were used for TCR beta sequencing. The Qiagen DNeasy Blood Extraction Kit was used to extract genomic DNA from the blood cell samples. The chain is assembled from TRBV30 and TRBJ1-1, and the D gene may be TRBD1, 6 bases matching. This clonotype was sampled from a man between 45 and 60 years old in good health and CMV-seronegative. Input material: PBMCs. The CDR3 in this case is CAWSIRGTMNTEAFF. The DNA sequence reads TGTGCCTGGAGCATAAGGGGGACCATGAACACTGAAGCTTTCTTT.